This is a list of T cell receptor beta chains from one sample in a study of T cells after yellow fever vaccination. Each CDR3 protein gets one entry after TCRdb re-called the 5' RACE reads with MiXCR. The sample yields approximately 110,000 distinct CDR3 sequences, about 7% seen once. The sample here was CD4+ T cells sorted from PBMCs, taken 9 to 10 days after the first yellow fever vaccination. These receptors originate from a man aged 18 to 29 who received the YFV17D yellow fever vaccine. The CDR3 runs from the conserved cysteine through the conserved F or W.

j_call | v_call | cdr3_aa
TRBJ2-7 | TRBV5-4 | CASSFYGGSYEQYF
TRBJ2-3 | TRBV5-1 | CASSPGPAGTDTQYF
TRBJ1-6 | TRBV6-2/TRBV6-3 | CASSYPRPGDPLHF
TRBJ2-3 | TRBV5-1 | CASSLGTAKDTQYF
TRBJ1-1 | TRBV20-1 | CSANRDRGFAFF
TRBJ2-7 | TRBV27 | CASSLLGALSYEQYF
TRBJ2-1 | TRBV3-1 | CASSQDSTRGNEQFF
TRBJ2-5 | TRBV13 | CASSLDWEETQYF
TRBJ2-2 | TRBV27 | CARQLNTGELFF
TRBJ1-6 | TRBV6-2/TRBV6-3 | CASSYFAPGDSSSYNSPLHF
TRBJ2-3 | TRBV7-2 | CASSWGGGRSTDTQYF
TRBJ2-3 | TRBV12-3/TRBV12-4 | CASSLIAGGTDTQYF
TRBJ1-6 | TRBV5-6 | CASSLPTGAYNSPLHF
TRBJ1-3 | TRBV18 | CASSPAVTSYGNTIYF
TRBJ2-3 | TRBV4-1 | CASSRALIPRTDTQYF
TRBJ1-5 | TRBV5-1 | CASSLDSGDQPQHF
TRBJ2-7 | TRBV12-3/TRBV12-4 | CASSTRQKPYEQYF
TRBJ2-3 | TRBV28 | CASSRGERFRDTQYF
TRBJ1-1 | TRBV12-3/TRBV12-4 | CASSTYLGAFF
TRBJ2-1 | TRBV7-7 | CASSLSSVSNEQFF
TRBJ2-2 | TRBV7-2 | CASSFDPTGELFF
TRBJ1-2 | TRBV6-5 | CASSYSRRYGYTF
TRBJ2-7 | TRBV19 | CASSRGLESYEQYF
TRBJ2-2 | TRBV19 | CASSRTSGGRVGELFF
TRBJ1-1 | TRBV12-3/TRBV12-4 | CASSFSGRPSVFMNTEAFF
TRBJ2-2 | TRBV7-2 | CASTTTGGWTGELFF
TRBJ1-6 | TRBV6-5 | CASSYLGGRSPLHF
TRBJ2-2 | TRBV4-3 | CASSRTITGELFF
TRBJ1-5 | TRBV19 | CASRSGEARPQHF
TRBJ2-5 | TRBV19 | CAVGGETQYF
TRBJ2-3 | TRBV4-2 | CASSQERGEESDTQYF
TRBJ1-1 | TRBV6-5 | CASSYWAGKDTEAFF
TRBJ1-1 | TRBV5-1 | CASSKENTEAFF
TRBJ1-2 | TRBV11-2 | CASSLERLANYGYTF
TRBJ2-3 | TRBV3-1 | CATSQQGASSGTQYF
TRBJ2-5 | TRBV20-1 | CSARDRVGSKEQETQYF
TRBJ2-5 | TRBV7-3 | CASSPRGGASKTQYF
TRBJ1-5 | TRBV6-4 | CARRYQPQHF
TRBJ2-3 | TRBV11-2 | CASSLDGDRGIRADTQYF
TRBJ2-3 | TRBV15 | CATSPGLPTDTQYF
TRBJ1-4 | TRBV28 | CASSPIRATNEKLFF
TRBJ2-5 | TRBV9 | CASSGGVGGEGFETQYF
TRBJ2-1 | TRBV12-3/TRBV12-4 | CASSVWRRGHPNEQFF
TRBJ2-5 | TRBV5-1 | CASSLGSVQETQYF
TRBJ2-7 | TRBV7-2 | CASSFAYSYEQYF
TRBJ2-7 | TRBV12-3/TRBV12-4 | CASSFTGDPRAEQYF
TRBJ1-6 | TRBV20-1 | CSARTFGPPSPLHF
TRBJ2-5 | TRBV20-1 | CSASMATGLERETQYF
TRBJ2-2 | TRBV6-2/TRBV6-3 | CASSFGLAGGNTGELFF